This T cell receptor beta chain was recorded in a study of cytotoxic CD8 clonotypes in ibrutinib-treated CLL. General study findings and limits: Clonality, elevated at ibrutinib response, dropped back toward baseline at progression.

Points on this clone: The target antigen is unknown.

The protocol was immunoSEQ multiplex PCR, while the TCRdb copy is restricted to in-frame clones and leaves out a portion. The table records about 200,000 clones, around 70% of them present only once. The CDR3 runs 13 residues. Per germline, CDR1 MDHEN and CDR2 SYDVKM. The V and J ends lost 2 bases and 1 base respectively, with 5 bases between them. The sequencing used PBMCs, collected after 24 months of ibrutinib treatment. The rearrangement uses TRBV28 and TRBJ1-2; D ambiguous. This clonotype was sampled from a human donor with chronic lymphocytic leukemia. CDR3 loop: CASSLRNNYGYTF. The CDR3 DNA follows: TGTGCCAGCAGTTTAAGGAATAACTATGGCTACACCTTC.